The source of this T cell receptor beta chain is a study of cytomegalovirus exposure and HLA in healthy donors (dated by TCRdb to about 2017). A note on the overall study: According to an earlier analysis of 587 of the donors, some 170 million T cells yielded 117 million unique TCR beta sequences and 250 to 350 Gb of sequence data. An early release that covered some 640 HLA-typed donors contained around 300 gigabases of sequencing data and tens of millions of unique TCR sequences. Of the roughly 430 genotyped donors, around 81% fell in the genetic ancestry cluster associated with self-reported Caucasian donors. The aim of the study was to test whether cataloging public T cell receptors could identify signatures of past pathogen exposure. Using immunosequencing, the study profiled T cell repertoires from roughly 650 subjects and related those repertoires to cytomegalovirus serostatus. Along with the approximately 650-subject first cohort, a separate validation cohort of some 130 different subjects was used. The study combined high-throughput TCR immunosequencing, statistical association of individual TCRs with disease status, and machine learning to predict cytomegalovirus infection status. To study patterns of TCR occurrence, a later analysis re-analyzed previously published TCR beta repertoires from 700 or so donors and added high-resolution HLA genotyping. In the later analysis, no new phenotypic data were used to find candidate immune exposures; instead, reliance was placed on TCR beta sequences and their occurrence across donors. To decide whether each TCR beta V gene segment behaved as functional or pseudogenic, an earlier analysis of 587 of the donors relied on high-throughput TCR beta sequencing. Donor age, sex, ethnicity and CMV serostatus were collected together with the repertoire data. A later genetic analysis used genome-wide SNP genotypes for about three fifths of the 666 donors, treating that subset as a discovery cohort. Every repertoire in the discovery cohort had been generated on one and the same sequencing platform. HLA typing covered class I and class II loci at four-digit resolution. The number of donors typed differed by locus, with about 629-630 for A, B, C, DRB1 and DQB1, roughly 550 for DQA1, approximately 570 for DPA1, and around 450 for DPB1. Because of strong linkage in the cohort, five DR-DQ haplotypes were treated as single units for association and clustering. Across some 400 genotyped donors of the cohort, an average of roughly 250,000 unique TCR beta nucleotide sequences per donor were sequenced, and about a sixth of those sequences were non-productive.

Overall study outcomes, separate from this receptor: Strong co-occurrence of HLA alleles, especially DR and DQ, made assigning TCR associations to individual alleles difficult. The study gave a list of under 200 TCR beta chains associated with cytomegalovirus. A further reported finding was that TCR beta sequences accurately predicted the HLA-A and HLA-B alleles for most subjects in the first cohort. Sequencing depth was assumed to be roughly uniform across donors in the presence/absence analyses, though that assumption may not hold. Some IMGT-functional V segments, including TRBV6-2 and TRBV6-3, could not be told apart with the 87-base-pair reads, so those segments were excluded. Immune exposure information for the cohort was limited to CMV serostatus. In a later analysis, several top co-occurrence clusters were reported to appear linked to parvovirus B19, influenza, CMV and Epstein-Barr virus. According to the authors, the approach could potentially be generalized to other disease states and immunological phenotypes. Because some donors lacked HLA typing at each locus, the association tests relied only on the typed subset. Correlated functional status among segregating V segments might reflect linkage disequilibrium, but an unknown experimental factor could not be ruled out. Because counts were too low, seventeen rarely observed V segments, including chromosome 9 orphons, were excluded from the earlier analysis of 587 of the donors. In a later genetic analysis, fewer N-insertions in productive TCRs were reported among donors in an Asian-associated ancestry cluster than the approximately 670-donor mean. According to a later analysis, most CMV-associated TCR beta chains appeared to be HLA-restricted, and the HLA associations seemed to be driven largely by CMV exposure. The cohort was sequenced for TCR beta chains only, and without alpha or paired-chain data the features that could be detected were limited. Compared with equally common non-associated chains, HLA-associated TCR beta chains in a later analysis were more clonally expanded and had lower generation probabilities. In a later genetic analysis, a missense DCLRE1C variant was associated with V-gene and J-gene trimming of TCR beta chains, and the association was replicated in an independent cohort. While some public TCRs were present in many individuals, most TCR sequences turned up only very rarely across donors. A later analysis associated about 16,000 TCR beta sequences with specific HLA alleles at a false discovery rate of 0.05. The sequencing pipeline was judged likely to have produced a cluster of highly shared sequence variants as a technical artifact. According to a later analysis, TCR association rates differed among HLA loci, with DRB1 alleles showing the most associated TCRs and HLA-C alleles showing the fewest. In an earlier analysis of 500 to 650 of the donors, most TCR beta V segments appeared in productive rearrangements about 87% or about 30% of the time, broadly matching IMGT annotations. A few of the identified cytomegalovirus-associated TCR beta chains were confirmed in vitro to be specific for cytomegalovirus antigens. The classifier was reported to diagnose cytomegalovirus status with high specificity and sensitivity in both the original cohort and the validation cohort.

This clone was recorded once. The target of this receptor is not known. No base quality information exists; no much larger clone differs at one position. CDR1 and CDR2, looked up from the germline V gene, are SGHTA and FQGNSA. Germline trimming: 2 bases from V, 3 bases from J; junction bases outside gene matches: 7. Taken from cysteine to phenylalanine, the CDR3 has 15 residues. Here the CDR3 DNA is all that survives: 45 bases in frame from base 1. The method behind the library was the immunoSEQ multiplex PCR assay. For the multiplex PCR, a mixture combining 60 forward primers for TCR Vbeta segments and 13 reverse primers for TCR Jbeta segments was used. The CDR3 region of rearranged TCR beta genes was amplified from genomic DNA with a multiplex PCR assay. On the Illumina HiSeq System, the amplified TCR beta libraries were sequenced as 87-base-pair reads. As for the original processing: In a later analysis, roughly 80 million unique TCR beta chains were counted across the approximately 670 repertoires, and approximately 11 million of these chains were shared by at least two donors. Raw reads were error-corrected and collapsed into unique sequences by a nearest-neighbor algorithm in which closely related sequences were merged to remove PCR and sequencing errors. To assign V, D and J gene segments, CDR3 sequences were aligned to IMGT reference sequences. For a sequence to be retained, a match of at least six nucleotides was required to both a V gene segment and a J gene segment. A rearrangement was called productive if the CDR3 had no stop codons and remained in frame with V and J, and every other rearrangement was called non-productive. Following IMGT convention, CDR3 was defined as the stretch from the second conserved V-encoded cysteine to the conserved J-encoded phenylalanine. The earlier analysis of some 540 of the donors excluded any sequence lacking an unambiguous match to a single V gene segment. In an earlier analysis of almost 600 of the donors, a V segment was called functional when productive rearrangements were above 56.7%, and segregating when the standard deviation between donors exceeded 5%. To diagnose cytomegalovirus status from the catalog of TCR beta chain sequences, a statistical classification framework was built. V and J gene assignment, in a later analysis, came from comparing TCR nucleotide sequences with IMGT/GENE-DB human TR gene sequences. In a later analysis, CDR3 sequences and most-parsimonious VDJ recombination scenarios were assigned using the TCRdist pipeline. In a later analysis, every TCR beta chain was defined by the combination of its CDR3 amino acid sequence and its V-gene family, and reads without a unique V-gene family were dropped. In a later analysis, 450 to 600 highly shared, low-generation-probability nucleotide sequences were removed to address suspected cross-contamination and a sequencing artifact. In a later analysis, a clonal expansion index was calculated for each public chain from normalized within-repertoire ranks of inferred template counts. A later analysis computed generation probabilities with a VDJ recombination model fitted to out-of-frame rearrangements, and checked the results against IGoR. Hypergeometric tests were used in a later analysis to score TCR-TCR, TCR-HLA and TCR-CMV co-occurrence, with a repertoire-size bias correction applied to the TCR pairs. False discovery rates were estimated in a later analysis by permuting HLA or CMV assignments 20 times. In a later analysis, co-occurring TCRs were grouped using DBSCAN, with TCRdist sequence similarity added in when clustering inside HLA-allele-positive subsets. For co-occurrence clustering, repertoires with fewer than 30,000 or more than 120,000 public chains were excluded, along with five or six repertoires with anomalous nucleotide sharing. Entries here come from immuneACCESS through TCRdb and include only in-frame sequences with V and J called. Some clones fail to appear in such tables; in the studies checked, an unresolved V gene covers under half of the shortfall, and the cause of the remainder is unknown. V and J calls and clone size come straight from that table; D and trimming were deduced from the DNA. The table for this sample lists 90,000 to 150,000 clones; around four fifths of them were counted only once. 1.5% to 2% of the sample belongs to the ten largest clones.

The cohort consisted of some 730 healthy bone marrow donors. At the time of sampling, all cohort members were nominally healthy, though unrecorded immune exposures were likely present. The donor tested CMV seronegative, placing the donor among the 300 to 450 seronegative members of the cohort. Each donor provided a peripheral blood sample, and peripheral blood mononuclear cells were used for TCR beta sequencing. Genomic DNA extraction from the blood cell samples was performed with the Qiagen DNeasy Blood Extraction Kit. Input material: PBMCs. The chain couples TRBV7-2 to TRBJ2-7; 7 bases in between match TRBD2. This clonotype was obtained from a man aged 35-49 years in good health and CMV-seronegative. The CDR3 reads CASSLSPAGDYEQYF. The bases are TGTGCCAGCAGCTTATCACCCGCGGGGGACTACGAGCAGTACTTC. Beyond the CDR3, the reference TRBV7-2 and TRBJ2-7 genes provide the residues; the full variable domain reads: GAGVSQSPSNKVTEKGKDVELRCDPISGHTALYWYRQSLGQGLEFLIYFQGNSAPDKSGLPSDRFSAERTGGSVSTLTIQRTQQEDSAVYLCASSLSPAGDYEQYFGPGTRLTVT.